This TCR beta chain was sequenced in a study of blood T cells in healthy people across ages. The germline V gene has CDR1 SGHTA and CDR2 FQGNSA. The CDR3 has 14 residues. V gave up 1 base and J gave up 12 bases; unmatched junction bases: 8. Using a J-beta primer mix together with a sample-barcoded 5' primer, a second PCR was run for roughly 6 to 11 cycles. TCRdb reprocessed the 5' RACE reads via MiXCR and lists one record per CDR3 protein. The sample contains some 1.5 million distinct CDR3 sequences, roughly 30% of which appear only once. This clonotype was observed many times. Researchers report isolating at least 6.5 million PBMCs per sample.

The receptor's source is a woman aged 25 to 39 in good health. The rearrangement links TRBV7-2 to TRBJ2-5, with 10 positions matching TRBD2. The sample taken for sequencing was blood. CDR3 protein: CASSLVPSGSNKYF. CDR3 in DNA: TGTGCCAGCAGCTTAGTTCCTAGCGGGAGCAATAAGTACTTC.